This entry lists 27 T cell receptor beta chains sequenced from one sample in a study of T cell responses to AZD1222 COVID-19 vaccine. Sequencing used immunoSEQ multiplex PCR; TCRdb keeps in-frame clones, though not all of them. The sample yields 150,000 to 200,000 clones, around 89% seen once. The source material was peripheral blood, sampled on day 0 of AZD1222 vaccination. These receptors originate from an adult in good health.

The chain has TRBV6-5 and TRBJ1-6, with a possible D match to TRBD1 (6 bases). V gave up 5 bases and J gave up 3 bases, with 11 bases separating them. Germline assignment: CDR1 MNHEY and CDR2 SVGAGI. CDR3 size: 15 residues. Here the CDR3 DNA reads TGTGCCAGCAGTCGTACAGGGAACTATAATTCACCCCTCCACTTT. This codes for CASSRTGNYNSPLHF.

The CDR3 nucleotides are TGTGCCAGCAGCTTACGGCAGGGTGGTGAGCAGTTCTTC. Protein sequence: CASSLRQGGEQFF. The rearrangement links TRBV7-9 to TRBJ2-1; maybe TRBD1 (5 bases). The CDR3 runs to 13 residues. The germline V gene encodes CDR1 SEHNR and CDR2 FQNEAQ (reference sequence). V shed 2 bases and J shed 9 bases, with 11 bases lying between them.

The chain is built from TRBV27 and TRBJ1-5; 8 nucleotides agree with TRBD1. Germline CDR1 MNHEY, CDR2 SMNVEV (reference sequence). This CDR3 is built from 14 residues. Trimming at V came to 3 bases and at J to 6 bases, leaving 4 bases not matched to a gene. The CDR3 loop is CASSFQGQAQPQHF. For the CDR3, the DNA is TGTGCCAGCAGTTTTCAGGGACAGGCTCAGCCCCAGCATTTT.

A single count supports this clone. The chain couples TRBV2 to TRBJ1-5; D is unresolved. The CDR3 extends over 13 amino acids. Trimming shortened V by 6 bases and J by 3 bases, and 9 bases separated the two germline ends. The V gene's germline CDR1 is SNHLY and CDR2 FYNNEI. The CDR3 loop reads CASRAQDNQPQHF. The CDR3 coding sequence is TGTGCCAGCAGGGCACAAGACAATCAGCCCCAGCATTTT.

The rearrangement joins TRBV18 to TRBJ1-1; tentatively, D is TRBD1 (6 bases). V was clipped by 4 bases and J by 5 bases, with 11 bases between them. The CDR3 has 13 amino acids. Germline assignment: CDR1 KGHSH and CDR2 LQKENI. This CDR3 is CASSREQGTEAFF. CDR3 bases: TGTGCCAGCTCACGAGAACAGGGAACTGAAGCTTTCTTT.

J is TRBJ1-2 and V is TRBV3-1 (or the pseudogene TRBV3-2); maybe TRBD1 (5 bases). Germline V lookup: CDR1 LGHDT, CDR2 YNNKEL (reference sequence). This CDR3 is 17 amino acids long. Trimming removed 4 bases from V and 0 bases from J, with 18 bases in between. The CDR3 reads CASSPKEGGHTNYGYTF. CDR3 nucleotides: TGTGCCAGCAGCCCCAAAGAAGGCGGACACACTAACTATGGCTACACCTTC.

Worth noting for this clone: This sample includes further DNA sequences coding for the same CDR3. This sequence joins TRBV6-6 and TRBJ2-7; unclear D gene. The CDR3 extends over 11 amino acids. The germline gives CDR1 MNHNY, CDR2 SVGAGI (reference sequence). V lost 0 bases and J lost 5, with 2 bases in between. In DNA, the CDR3 is TGTGCCAGCAGTTACTCGAACGAGCAGTACTTC. This translates into CASSYSNEQYF.

The chain has TRBV7-2 and TRBJ1-6; D is undetermined. Trimming removed 1 base at V and 7 bases at J, with 17 bases between. Germline lookup yields CDR1 SGHTA and CDR2 FQGNSA. This CDR3 has 17 amino acids. The CDR3, as DNA: TGTGCCAGCAGCTTAGTTTTTGGCACTGGTGGGAATTCACCCCTCCACTTT. Its protein is CASSLVFGTGGNSPLHF.

The chain combines TRBV27 with TRBJ2-1; 9 nucleotides agree with TRBD2. The CDR3 sequence is 17 residues long. The junction had 11 bases not matched to a gene; V was cut back by 5 bases and J by 3 bases. CDR1 is MNHEY and CDR2 is SMNVEV in the germline V gene (reference sequence). CDR3 sequence (DNA): TGTGCCAGCAGTCCTCCCGCGGCGGGAGGGTTCTACAATGAGCAGTTCTTC. Amino acid sequence: CASSPPAAGGFYNEQFF.

V usage is TRBV28 and J usage is TRBJ1-2; D gene uncertain. The CDR3 has 15 residues. Germline V lookup: CDR1 MDHEN, CDR2 SYDVKM. Trimming pared 3 bases from V and 6 bases from J, leaving 17 bases between. The CDR3 sequence: CASSLGSVAPDGYTF. CDR3 DNA sequence: TGTGCCAGCAGTTTGGGGTCAGTAGCCCCGGATGGCTACACCTTC.

This chain connects TRBV5-6 to TRBJ1-5; TRBD1 is a possible D gene (6 bases). The V and J ends lost 0 bases and 0 bases respectively, with 13 bases between them. Germline CDR1 and CDR2: SGHDT and YYEEEE. The CDR3 spans 17 residues. The CDR3 DNA reads TGTGCCAGCAGCTTGGCCAAAGGGGGGTATAGCAATCAGCCCCAGCATTTT. Translating gives CASSLAKGGYSNQPQHF.

The V and J genes are TRBV4-2 and TRBJ1-1; D not certain. The CDR3 spans 14 residues. The germline V gene encodes CDR1 LGHNA and CDR2 YNFKEQ. Between the trimmed V and J ends, which lost 1 base and 0 bases, there was a span of 6 bases. CDR3 nucleotide sequence: TGTGCCAGCAGCCAAGTCGGGATGAACACTGAAGCTTTCTTT. As protein: CASSQVGMNTEAFF.

This clone was counted once. The chain recombines TRBV28 with TRBJ2-5, with 11 bases lining up with TRBD2. Germline V gene lookup returns CDR1 MDHEN and CDR2 SYDVKM. Losses at the gene ends were 6 bases for V and 4 bases for J; bases not matched to a gene: 7. This CDR3 region has 15 residues. The CDR3 spells CASSKLAGAGETQYF. The CDR3 DNA sequence: TGTGCCAGCAGCAAACTAGCGGGAGCTGGAGAGACCCAGTACTTC. The full variable domain, rest sourced from reference TRBV28 and TRBJ2-5, is DVKVTQSSRYLVKRTGEKVFLECVQDMDHENMFWYRQDPGLGLRLIYFSYDVKMKEKGDIPEGYSVSREKKERFSLILESASTNQTSMYLCASSKLAGAGETQYFGPGTRLLVL.

V usage is TRBV14 and J usage is TRBJ1-2; D might be TRBD1 (6 bases). Trimming removed 4 bases from V and 2 bases from J, with 8 bases in between. Germline lookup yields CDR1 SGHDN and CDR2 FVKESK. CDR3 length equals 13 residues. CDR3 in DNA: TGTGCCAGCAGCCGGGACACCAACTATGGCTACACCTTC. Translating it yields CASSRDTNYGYTF.

The chain joins TRBV7-8 to TRBJ1-3; tentatively, D is TRBD1 (5 bases). Trimming removed 5 bases from V and 11 bases from J, with 13 bases in between. This CDR3 has 12 amino acids. Germline V gene sequence: CDR1 SGHVS, CDR2 FQNEAQ. This CDR3 reads CASSPRVRAIYF. The CDR3 nucleotides are TGTGCCAGCAGCCCCAGGGTCCGGGCCATATATTTT.

The chain joins TRBV29-1 to TRBJ1-1; no firm D call. V was clipped by 0 bases and J by 5 bases, with 10 bases between them. Germline V lookup: CDR1 SQVTM, CDR2 ANQGSEA. The CDR3 length is 13 residues. The CDR3 DNA is TGCAGCGTTGAAGATCTAGGGAATACTGAAGCTTTCTTT. It codes for CSVEDLGNTEAFF. Filled out from reference TRBV29-1 and TRBJ1-1, the complete variable domain reads SAVISQKPSRDICQRGTSLTIQCQVDSQVTMMFWYRQQPGQSLTLIATANQGSEATYESGFVIDKFPISRPNLTFSTLTVSNMSPEDSSIYLCSVEDLGNTEAFFGQGTRLTVV.

The rearrangement links TRBV3-1 (or the pseudogene TRBV3-2) to TRBJ2-5; weak D call: TRBD2 (6 bases). The CDR3 is 16 residues long. V was clipped by 3 bases and J by 1 base, with 15 bases between them. Germline assignment: CDR1 LGHDT and CDR2 YNNKEL (reference sequence). The CDR3 coding sequence is TGTGCCAGCAGCCAGCTCGGTGGAGGGTCCCAAGAGACCCAGTACTTC. Protein product: CASSQLGGGSQETQYF.

This chain links TRBV6-5 with TRBJ1-2, with D unclear. V dropped 7 bases and J dropped 1 base, with 4 bases sitting between them. Germline CDR1 is MNHEY and CDR2 is SVGAGI. CDR3 length equals 11 residues. This CDR3 is CASTINYGYTF. For the CDR3, the DNA is TGTGCCAGCACCATTAACTATGGCTACACCTTC.

The genes are TRBV6-1 and TRBJ1-2, with 10 nucleotides matching TRBD1. V gave up 2 bases and J gave up 4 bases; unmatched junction bases: 7. Germline V gene lookup returns CDR1 MNHNS and CDR2 SASEGT. The CDR3 loop spans 16 amino acids. CDR3 coding DNA: TGTGCCAGCAGTGAACCGGGACAGGGGTTTGGCTATGGCTACACCTTC. Its protein product is CASSEPGQGFGYGYTF.

The chain recombines TRBV4-1 with TRBJ1-1; 9 bases are shared with TRBD1. J lost 6 bases, V lost 2 bases, and 4 bases had no gene match. This CDR3 is built from 14 residues. Germline CDR1 reads MGHRA; CDR2 reads YSYEKL. The DNA for the CDR3 is TGCGCCAGCAGCCAAAGAAGGGACAGGGCTGAAGCTTTCTTT. It codes for CASSQRRDRAEAFF.

This clone appeared a few times. The chain joins TRBV18 to TRBJ1-2; 10 bases fit TRBD1. The CDR3 length is 18 residues. Germline V gene lookup returns CDR1 KGHSH and CDR2 LQKENI. J lost 3 bases, V lost 3 bases, and 13 bases had no gene match. The CDR3 loop is CASSPQTLTGGADYGYTF. The CDR3 region has the DNA TGTGCCAGCTCACCCCAGACCCTGACAGGGGGCGCGGACTATGGCTACACCTTC.

The CDR3: CASSVFRDADYGYTF. DNA of the CDR3: TGTGCCAGCAGCGTATTCCGGGACGCTGACTATGGCTACACCTTC. This rearrangement joins TRBV13 to TRBJ1-2, with a tentative D call TRBD1 (5 bases). Germline V gives CDR1 PRHDT, CDR2 FYEKMQ (reference sequence). Between the trimmed V and J ends, which lost 5 bases and 3 bases, there was a span of 16 bases. The CDR3 runs to 15 residues.

The sample holds a few counts of this clone. This rearrangement joins TRBV12-5 to TRBJ2-1, with D tentatively TRBD1 (5 bases). From germline, CDR1 is LGHNT and CDR2 FRNRAP. Trimming shortened V by 5 bases and J by 1 base, and 12 bases separated the two germline ends. The CDR3 extends over 15 amino acids. The CDR3 sequence is CASGPGHVSYNEQFF. The CDR3 coding sequence is TGTGCTAGTGGTCCAGGACACGTATCCTACAATGAGCAGTTCTTC.

The V call is TRBV27, the J call TRBJ2-1; possibly TRBD1 or TRBD2 for D (5 bases each). V was cut by 6 bases and J by 10 bases, with 13 bases left in between. The germline gives CDR1 MNHEY, CDR2 SMNVEV (reference sequence). The CDR3 length is 12 residues. The CDR3 coding sequence is TGTGCCAGCAGCCAAGGGGACCGCGAGCAGTTCTTC. Its protein is CASSQGDREQFF.

The chain is built from TRBV5-1 and TRBJ2-3, with D perhaps matching TRBD1 or TRBD2 (5 bases each). V was trimmed by 3 bases and J by 1 base, leaving 12 bases between them. The CDR3 consists of 15 residues. Per the germline V gene, CDR1 is SGHRS and CDR2 is YFSETQ. The CDR3 DNA reads TGCGCCAGCAGCTCGAGGGACCGTCGCACAGATACGCAGTATTTT. This translates into CASSSRDRRTDTQYF.

This clone was counted a few times. This CDR3 reads CASSPSGRGPNTGELFF. The CDR3 DNA reads as TGTGCCAGCAGTCCCTCCGGGCGGGGGCCGAACACCGGGGAGCTGTTTTTT. The rearrangement uses TRBV6-6 and TRBJ2-2; the D gene is possibly TRBD2 (7 bases). CDR1 MNHNY and CDR2 SVGAGI come from the germline V gene (reference sequence). The CDR3 contains 17 residues. Trimming left V 5 bases short and J 0 bases short, with 16 bases between.

The rearrangement links TRBV30 to TRBJ2-3; D not resolved. This CDR3 has 10 residues. Germline assignment: CDR1 GTSNPN and CDR2 SVGIG (reference sequence). Between the trimmed V and J ends, which lost 2 bases and 14 bases, there was a span of 11 bases. CDR3 sequence: CAWSTVPMYF. As DNA, the CDR3 is TGTGCCTGGAGTACAGTTCCGATGTATTTT. The full variable domain, completed using reference TRBV30 and TRBJ2-3, is SQTIHQWPATLVQPVGSPLSLECTVEGTSNPNLYWYRQAAGRGLQLLFYSVGIGQISSEVPQNLSASRPQDRQFILSSKKLLLSDSGFYLCAWSTVPMYFGPGTRLTVL.